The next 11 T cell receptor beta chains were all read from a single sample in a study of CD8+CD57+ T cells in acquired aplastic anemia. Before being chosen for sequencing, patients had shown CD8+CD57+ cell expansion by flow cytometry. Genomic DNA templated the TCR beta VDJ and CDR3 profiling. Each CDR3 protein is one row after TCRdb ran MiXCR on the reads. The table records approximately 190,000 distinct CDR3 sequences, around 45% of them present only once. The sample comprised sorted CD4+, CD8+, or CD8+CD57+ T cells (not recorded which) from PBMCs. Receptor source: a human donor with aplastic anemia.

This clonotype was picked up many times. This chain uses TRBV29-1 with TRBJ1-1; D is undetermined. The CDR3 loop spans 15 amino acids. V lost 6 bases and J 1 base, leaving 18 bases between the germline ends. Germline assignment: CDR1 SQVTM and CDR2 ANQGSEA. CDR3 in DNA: TGCAGCGTAATAAAAGCCCAGGCAGGGAACACTGAAGCTTTCTTT. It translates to CSVIKAQAGNTEAFF.

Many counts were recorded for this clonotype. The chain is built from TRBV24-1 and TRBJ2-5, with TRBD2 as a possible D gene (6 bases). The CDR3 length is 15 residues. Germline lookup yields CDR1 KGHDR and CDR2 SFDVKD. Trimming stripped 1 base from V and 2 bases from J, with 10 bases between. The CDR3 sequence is CATSDFTGLQETQYF. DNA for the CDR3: TGTGCCACCAGTGATTTTACAGGACTACAAGAGACCCAGTACTTC.

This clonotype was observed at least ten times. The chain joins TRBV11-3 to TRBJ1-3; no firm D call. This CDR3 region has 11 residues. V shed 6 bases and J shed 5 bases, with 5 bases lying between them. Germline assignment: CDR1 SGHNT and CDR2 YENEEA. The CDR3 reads CASRTRNTIYF. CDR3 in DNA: TGTGCCAGCAGGACTCGAAACACCATATATTTT.

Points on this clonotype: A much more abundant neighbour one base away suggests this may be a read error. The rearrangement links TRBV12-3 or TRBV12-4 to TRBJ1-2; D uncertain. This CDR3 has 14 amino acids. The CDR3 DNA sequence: TGTGCCAGCAACCCCCGGGGAGCTAACTATGTCTACACCTTC. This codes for CASNPRGANYVYTF.

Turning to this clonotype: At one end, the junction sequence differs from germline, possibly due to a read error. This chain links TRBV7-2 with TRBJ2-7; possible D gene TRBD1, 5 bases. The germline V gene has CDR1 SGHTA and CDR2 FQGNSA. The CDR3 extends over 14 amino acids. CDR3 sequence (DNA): TGTGCCAGCAGCTTAGGGGCAGGGTCCTGCGAGCAGTACTTC. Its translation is CASSLGAGSCEQYF.

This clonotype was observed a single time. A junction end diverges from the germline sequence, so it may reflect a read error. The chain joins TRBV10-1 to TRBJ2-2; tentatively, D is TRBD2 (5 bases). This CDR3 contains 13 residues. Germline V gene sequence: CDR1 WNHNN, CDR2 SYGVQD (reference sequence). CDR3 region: CASSDPHPGELSF. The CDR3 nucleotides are TGCGCCAGCAGTGATCCTCATCCCGGGGAGCTGTCTTTT.

CDR3 bases: TGTGCCAGCAGCGTAGACACGGACGAAGCTTTCTTT. Protein product: CASSVDTDEAFF. V usage is TRBV9 and J usage is TRBJ1-1; no clear D gene. V gave up 0 bases and J gave up 8 bases, with 8 bases separating them. CDR1 and CDR2 (germline): SGDLS, YYNGEE. CDR3 length: 12 residues.

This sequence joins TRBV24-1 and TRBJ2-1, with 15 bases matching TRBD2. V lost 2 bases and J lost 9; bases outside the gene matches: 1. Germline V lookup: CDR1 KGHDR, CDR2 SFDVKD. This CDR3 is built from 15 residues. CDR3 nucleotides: TGTGCCACCAGTGATTGGACTAGCGGGAGGGGTGAGCAGTTCTTC. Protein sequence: CATSDWTSGRGEQFF.

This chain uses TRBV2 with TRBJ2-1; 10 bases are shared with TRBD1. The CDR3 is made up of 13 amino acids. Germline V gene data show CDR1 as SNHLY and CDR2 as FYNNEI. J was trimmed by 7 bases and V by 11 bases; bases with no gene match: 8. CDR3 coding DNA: TGTGCCCCAGTTCAGGACAGGGGGAATGAGCAGTTCTTC. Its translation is CAPVQDRGNEQFF.

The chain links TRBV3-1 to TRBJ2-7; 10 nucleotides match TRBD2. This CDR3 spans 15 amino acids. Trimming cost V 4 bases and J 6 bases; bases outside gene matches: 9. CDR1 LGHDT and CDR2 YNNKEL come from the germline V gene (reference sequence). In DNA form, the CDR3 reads TGTGCCAGCAGCCCCCCAGCGGGAGGGCCAATCGAGCAGTACTTC. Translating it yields CASSPPAGGPIEQYF.

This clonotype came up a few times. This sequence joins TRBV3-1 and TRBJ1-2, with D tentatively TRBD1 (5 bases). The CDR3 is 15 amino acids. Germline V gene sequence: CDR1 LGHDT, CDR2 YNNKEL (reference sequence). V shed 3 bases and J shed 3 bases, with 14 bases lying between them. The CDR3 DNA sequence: TGTGCCAGCAGCCAGACAGCTTTAGATGACTATGGCTACACCTTC. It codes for CASSQTALDDYGYTF.